The TCR beta chain described here comes from a study of blood T cell repertoires in COVID-19. Study-wide background: Both acute and convalescent COVID-19 samples were obtained from the United States, Italy and Spain.

The length of the CDR3 is 17 residues. Trimming removed 3 bases from V and 5 bases from J; junction bases left unmatched: 11. Per the germline V gene, CDR1 is KGHDR and CDR2 is SFDVKD. TCRdb's table, derived via immunoSEQ multiplex PCR, lists solely in-frame clones and lacks some. Of around 250,000 clones in the sample, 80% to 90% were seen once. Sequenced sample: peripheral blood. This receptor was identified in a man younger than 45 who had recovered from COVID-19. The chain joins TRBV24-1 to TRBJ2-5, with 10 bases identical to TRBD1. CDR3 sequence reads: CATSDLNGTGDLETQYF. The CDR3 DNA follows: TGTGCCACCAGTGATCTGAACGGGACAGGGGATCTGGAGACCCAGTACTTC.